One sample yielded the 5 T cell receptor beta chains listed below, sequenced in a study of shared clonotypes between healthy human individuals. Naive CD8 cells comprised CD45RO-negative, CCR7-positively selected cells, excluding terminally differentiated effector memory CD45RA+ cells. TCRdb keeps only in-frame clones here, not all; method: immunoSEQ multiplex PCR. Here the sample spans around 1.9 million clones, 90% to 95% being singletons. Sequencing was carried out using naive CD8+ T cells from PBMCs. These TCRs come from a man aged 18 to 29 in good health. Some clones in this sample may be carry-over from other donors' samples.

The chain combines TRBV5-4 with TRBJ1-2, with no clear D. CDR3 length equals 13 residues. V was shortened by 4 bases and J by 3 bases, with 10 bases between the two germline ends. Germline CDR1 is SGHNT and CDR2 is YYREEE (reference sequence). DNA for the CDR3: TGTGCCAGCAGCCCCGGAGGTTACTATGGCTACACCTTC. Encoded protein: CASSPGGYYGYTF.

In regard to this clone: The same CDR3 is also encoded by other DNA sequences in this sample. The chain is built from TRBV5-1 and TRBJ2-1; D call uncertain. CDR1 is SGHRS and CDR2 is YFSETQ in the germline V gene. Trimming took 0 bases from V and 8 from J, leaving 6 bases between them. The length of the CDR3 is 12 residues. The CDR3 DNA sequence: TGCGCCAGCAGCTTGGGAGTCGATGAGCAGTTCTTC. Its protein product is CASSLGVDEQFF.

This clone has only one observation. V gene TRBV7-9 combines with J gene TRBJ2-5, with 14 bases aligning to TRBD2. The DNA end is more similar to TRBJ2-7, so the J call may be wrong. This CDR3 region has 18 residues. Germline-derived CDR1 and CDR2 are SEHNR and FQNEAQ (reference sequence). The CDR3 here is CASSWPGLAGVGSYEQYF. The CDR3 region has the DNA TGTGCCAGCAGCTGGCCGGGACTAGCGGGAGTGGGGTCCTACGAGCAGTACTTC.

This clone was observed a single time. The gene calls are TRBV9 and TRBJ2-1, with a possible D match to TRBD2 (5 bases). The CDR3 loop spans 17 amino acids. V shed 2 bases and J shed 0 bases, with 15 bases lying between them. Germline V gene data show CDR1 as SGDLS and CDR2 as YYNGEE. The CDR3 sequence is CASSVLALPGSYNEQFF. CDR3 DNA sequence: TGTGCCAGCAGCGTCCTAGCTCTCCCTGGCTCCTACAATGAGCAGTTCTTC.

The chain carries TRBV5-4 and TRBJ2-2, with 7 bases lining up with TRBD1. The CDR3 spans 15 residues. Germline loops: CDR1 SGHNT, CDR2 YYREEE (reference sequence). V shed 4 bases and J 7 bases; nucleotides not matched to a gene: 10. Here the CDR3 DNA reads TGTGCCAGCAGCCAGGGACAGCAGAACGGCGGGGAGCTGTTTTTT. The encoded protein is CASSQGQQNGGELFF. The variable domain in full, completed from reference TRBV5-4 and TRBJ2-2, reads ETGVTQSPTHLIKTRGQQVTLRCSSQSGHNTVSWYQQALGQGPQFIFQYYREEENGRGNFPPRFSGLQFPNYSSELNVNALELDDSALYLCASSQGQQNGGELFFGEGSRLTVL.